This T cell receptor beta chain is from a study of T cell repertoires in cytomegalovirus infection. Overall study: Alongside well-studied HLA-B-restricted CMV epitopes, recently identified HLA-C-restricted CMV epitopes were also used. It was the public TCR beta signatures that indicated both CMV infection and matching HLA type.

Details on this clonotype: Its antigen remains unknown.

Study-wide findings and caveats: What dominated the ex vivo response were HLA-C-restricted CMV-specific TCR beta clonotypes. Accumulated public TCR beta family frequency recognized individuals carrying CMV together with the relevant HLA.

TCRdb used MiXCR to reprocess the reads, holding one entry per CDR3 protein. The data contain approximately 910,000 distinct CDR3 sequences, about a third of them seen just once; the ten biggest clones take up roughly 12%. This CDR3 has 15 residues. Trimming took 3 bases from V and 2 from J, leaving 13 bases between them. Germline values: CDR1 MGHDK, CDR2 SYGVNS. The rearrangement uses TRBV25-1 and TRBJ2-5; perhaps D is TRBD1 or TRBD2 (5 bases each). The receptor's source is a human donor in good health (CMV status not recorded). Some clones in this sample may be carry-over from other donors' samples. Here the sequenced sample was cultured CD8+ T cells from PBMCs, taken from culture after CMV antigen stimulation. The CDR3 coding sequence is TGTGCCAGCAGTGATGAGTGGGGGTTTCAAGAGACCCAGTACTTC. This codes for CASSDEWGFQETQYF.